There are a few counts of the clone carrying this T cell receptor (beta chain). Its antigen is not known. This entry comes from a study of blood T cells in healthy people across ages. The authors isolated at least 6 million PBMCs per sample. Each sample yielded at least 6 micrograms of PBMC total RNA. CDR1 MGHRA and CDR2 YSYEKL come from the germline V gene. The ends were cut back, 1 base at V and 2 bases at J, with 17 bases in the middle. The length of the CDR3 is 17 residues. For the second PCR, which ran for about 7 to 11 cycles, a sample-barcoded 5' primer and a J-beta primer mix were used. One entry per CDR3 protein results from TCRdb running MiXCR on the 5' RACE reads. The table lists 1.2 million to 1.5 million distinct CDR3 sequences, around 55% of them singletons. Study-level results: Per million T cells, TCR beta diversity dropped roughly linearly as age increased. It was held that diversity estimates obtained from one million T cells represented underestimates.

The source of this sequence is a man younger than 35 in good health. Sequencing was performed on blood. The genes are TRBV4-1 and TRBJ1-1; D is unresolved. The CDR3 sequence is CASSQAGLEAVNTEAFF. In DNA, the CDR3 is TGCGCCAGCAGCCAAGCGGGATTAGAGGCAGTCAACACTGAAGCTTTCTTT.